This TCR beta chain was identified during a study of identical twins. Study observations and caveats: Among out-of-frame alpha sequences shared by twins, low generation probability occurred in excess.

One entry per CDR3 protein, called by TCRdb with MiXCR from the 5' RACE reads. Among roughly 710,000 distinct CDR3 sequences listed, 6% to 6.5% were seen once. This clonotype was recorded many times. Its antigen is as yet unknown. The CDR3 is 18 amino acids. The ends were cut back, 0 bases at V and 0 bases at J, with 19 bases in the middle. Germline V gene sequence: CDR1 DFQATT, CDR2 SNEGSKA (reference sequence). The receptor was isolated from a man between 18 and 29 years old in good health. The V and J genes are TRBV20-1 and TRBJ2-3; possible D gene TRBD2, 6 bases. The sequenced sample consisted of naive T cells sorted from blood. Here the CDR3 DNA reads TGCAGTGCTAGAGATACCCTAGCGAGAGATGTTAGCACAGATACGCAGTATTTT. Translated: CSARDTLARDVSTDTQYF.